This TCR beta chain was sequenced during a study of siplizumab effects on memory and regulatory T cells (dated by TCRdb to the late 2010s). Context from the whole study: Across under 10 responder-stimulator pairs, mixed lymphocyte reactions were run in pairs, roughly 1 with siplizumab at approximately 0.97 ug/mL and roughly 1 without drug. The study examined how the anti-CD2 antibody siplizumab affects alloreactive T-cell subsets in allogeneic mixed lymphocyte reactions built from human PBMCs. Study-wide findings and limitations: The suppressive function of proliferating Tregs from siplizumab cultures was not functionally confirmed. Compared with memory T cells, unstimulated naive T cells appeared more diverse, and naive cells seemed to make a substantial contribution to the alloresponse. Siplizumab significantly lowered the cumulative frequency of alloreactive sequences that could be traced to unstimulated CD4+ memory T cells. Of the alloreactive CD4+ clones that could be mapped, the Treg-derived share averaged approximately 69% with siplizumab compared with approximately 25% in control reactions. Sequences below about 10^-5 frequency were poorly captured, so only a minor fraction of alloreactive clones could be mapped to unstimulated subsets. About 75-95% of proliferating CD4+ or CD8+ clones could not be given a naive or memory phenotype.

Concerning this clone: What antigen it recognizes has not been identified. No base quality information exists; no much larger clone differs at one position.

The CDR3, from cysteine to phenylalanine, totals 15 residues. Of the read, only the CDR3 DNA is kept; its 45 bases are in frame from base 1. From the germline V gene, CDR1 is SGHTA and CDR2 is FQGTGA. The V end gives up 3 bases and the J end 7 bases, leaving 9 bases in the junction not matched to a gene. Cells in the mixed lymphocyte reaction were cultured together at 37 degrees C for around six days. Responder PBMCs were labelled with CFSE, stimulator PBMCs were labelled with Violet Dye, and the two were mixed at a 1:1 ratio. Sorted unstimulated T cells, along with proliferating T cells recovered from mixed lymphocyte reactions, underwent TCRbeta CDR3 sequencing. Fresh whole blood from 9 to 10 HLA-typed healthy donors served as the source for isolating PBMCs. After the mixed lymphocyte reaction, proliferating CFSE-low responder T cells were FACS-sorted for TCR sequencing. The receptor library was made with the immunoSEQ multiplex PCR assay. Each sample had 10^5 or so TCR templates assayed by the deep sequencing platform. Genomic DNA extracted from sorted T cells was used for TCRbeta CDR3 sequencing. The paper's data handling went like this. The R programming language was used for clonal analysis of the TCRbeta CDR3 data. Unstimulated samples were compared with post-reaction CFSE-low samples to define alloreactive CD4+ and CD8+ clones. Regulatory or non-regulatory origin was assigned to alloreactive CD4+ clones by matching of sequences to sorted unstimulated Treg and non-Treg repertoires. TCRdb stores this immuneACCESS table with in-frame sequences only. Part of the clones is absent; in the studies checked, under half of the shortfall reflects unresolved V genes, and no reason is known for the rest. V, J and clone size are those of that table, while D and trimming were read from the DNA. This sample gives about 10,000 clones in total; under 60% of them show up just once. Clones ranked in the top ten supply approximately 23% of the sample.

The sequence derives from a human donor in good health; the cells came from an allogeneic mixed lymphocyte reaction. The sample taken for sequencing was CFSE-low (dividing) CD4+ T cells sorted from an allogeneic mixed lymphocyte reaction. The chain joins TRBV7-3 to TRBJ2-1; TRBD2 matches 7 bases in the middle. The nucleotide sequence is TGTGCCAGCAGCTTCCTTGGCGGGAGAAGGAATGAGCAGTTCTTC. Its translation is CASSFLGGRRNEQFF. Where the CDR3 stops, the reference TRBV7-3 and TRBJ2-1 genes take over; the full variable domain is GAGVSQTPSNKVTEKGKYVELRCDPISGHTALYWYRQSLGQGPEFLIYFQGTGAADDSGLPNDRFFAVRPEGSVSTLKIQRTERGDSAVYLCASSFLGGRRNEQFFGPGTRLTVL.